The 25 T cell receptor beta chains listed next were all sequenced from one sample in a study of regulatory T cells in long-lasting Graves disease. The time point here: persistent/refractory GD, antithyroid drugs over 5 years with positive TRAb. From RNA extracted from PBMCs, the TCR library was made. Arm-PCR of CDR3 regions and iRepertoire HTBI primers were the basis on which TCR beta libraries were built. Using its own MiXCR run on the multiplex PCR reads, TCRdb lists one record per CDR3 protein. Of about 470,000 distinct CDR3 sequences in the sample, roughly 21% were seen once. The material was peripheral blood mononuclear cells (PBMCs), obtained when the disease was refractory, from a patient treated with antithyroid drugs. The source of these receptors is a female donor with Graves disease.

This clonotype was seen at least ten times. CDR3 protein: CASSQVGPQETQYF. In DNA, the CDR3 is TGTGCCAGCAGCCAGGTAGGGCCGCAAGAGACCCAGTACTTC. The genes are TRBV3-1 and TRBJ2-5; D gene ambiguous. Trimming left V 3 bases short and J 2 bases short, with 10 bases between. The CDR3 sequence is 14 residues long. Looked up from germline, CDR1 is LGHDT and CDR2 is YNNKEL (reference sequence).

This clonotype was counted ten times or more. The chain combines TRBV27 with TRBJ2-7; TRBD1 matches at 7 bases. The V and J ends lost 5 bases and 3 bases, in that order; junction bases with no gene match: 4. The CDR3 has 13 residues. Germline CDR1 reads MNHEY; CDR2 reads SMNVEV (reference sequence). This CDR3 is CASSIRDSYEQYF. The CDR3, as DNA: TGTGCCAGCAGTATACGGGACAGCTACGAGCAGTACTTC.

This clonotype was seen many times. The V and J genes are TRBV3-1 and TRBJ2-5, with 10 positions matching TRBD1. Germline trimming cut 6 bases from V and 5 bases from J; bases unmatched to any gene: 9. The length of the CDR3 is 15 residues. CDR1 and CDR2 from the germline V gene are LGHDT and YNNKEL (reference sequence). CDR3 nucleotides: TGTGCCAGCAGTCCTGACAGGGGGCTGGGGGAGACCCAGTACTTC. This codes for CASSPDRGLGETQYF.

In this sample, this clonotype turned up many times. The V and J genes are TRBV2 and TRBJ2-5; maybe TRBD1 (6 bases). The CDR3 contains 14 residues. The germline V gene encodes CDR1 SNHLY and CDR2 FYNNEI. V gave up 6 bases and J gave up 3 bases, with 14 bases separating them. CDR3 region: CASSRDTGEETQYF. CDR3 bases: TGTGCCAGCAGCAGGGACACCGGTGAAGAGACCCAGTACTTC.

Here the CDR3 reads CAISAGTNTGELFF. Written as DNA, the CDR3 is TGTGCCATCAGTGCAGGGACAAACACCGGGGAGCTGTTTTTT. V is TRBV10-3 and J is TRBJ2-2, with D perhaps TRBD1 (6 bases). Per the germline V gene, CDR1 is ENHRY and CDR2 is SYGVKD. V shed 4 bases and J shed 2 bases, with 8 bases lying between them. CDR3 size: 14 residues.

This clonotype was found once. The chain has TRBV7-9 and TRBJ2-5; tentative D call: TRBD2 (6 bases). V shed 0 bases and J shed 7 bases, with 15 bases lying between them. This CDR3 is built from 15 residues. Germline-derived CDR1 and CDR2 are SEHNR and FQNEAQ (reference sequence). The CDR3 loop is CASSLALGSGGTQYF. The CDR3 DNA reads as TGTGCCAGCAGCTTAGCCCTGGGCTCCGGGGGGACCCAGTACTTC.

The chain has TRBV30 and TRBJ2-5; TRBD2 aligns across 11 bases. CDR1 is GTSNPN and CDR2 is SVGIG in the germline V gene (reference sequence). J lost 1 base, V lost 0 bases, and 1 base had no gene match. The length of the CDR3 is 15 residues. CDR3 sequence (DNA): TGTGCCTGGAGTGTCGGGACTAGCGGCCAAGAGACCCAGTACTTC. Its translation: CAWSVGTSGQETQYF.

The V call is TRBV7-9, the J call TRBJ1-1; D perhaps matches TRBD1 (5 bases). Germline CDR1 reads SEHNR; CDR2 reads FQNEAQ (reference sequence). The CDR3 contains 18 residues. With 0 bases removed from V and 1 base from J, the gap between germline ends came to 18 bases. The CDR3 DNA reads as TGTGCCAGCAGCTTAGCGCGGGATAAGACAGCCCGGAACACTGAAGCTTTCTTT. It is translated as CASSLARDKTARNTEAFF.

This chain connects TRBV12-3 or TRBV12-4 to TRBJ2-2; 7 bases are a match to TRBD2. The junction had 3 bases not matched to a gene; V was cut back by 1 base and J by 7 bases. CDR3 length: 14 residues. The CDR3, as DNA: TGTGCCAGCAGTTTAGGCAGGGAGGGCGGGGAGCTGTTTTTT. Protein sequence: CASSLGREGGELFF.

The table lists this clonotype with many counts. V usage is TRBV28 and J usage is TRBJ1-1, with 9 bases aligning to TRBD1. V shed 3 bases, J shed 3 bases, and the junction held 2 bases outside the gene matches. The germline V gene has CDR1 MDHEN and CDR2 SYDVKM. This CDR3 contains 14 residues. The CDR3 sequence is CASSFNRGHTEAFF. In DNA, the CDR3 is TGTGCCAGCAGTTTCAACAGGGGGCACACTGAAGCTTTCTTT.

This clonotype was seen only a few times. The rearrangement links TRBV20-1 to TRBJ1-2, with no clear D. CDR1 is DFQATT, CDR2 SNEGSKA, per germline (reference sequence). V was shortened by 2 bases and J by 4 bases, with 11 bases between the two germline ends. CDR3 length: 13 residues. CDR3 loop: CSARIGSFYGYTF. The CDR3 DNA sequence: TGCAGTGCTAGAATCGGGAGCTTCTATGGCTACACCTTC.

This clonotype was seen at least ten times. The chain recombines TRBV20-1 with TRBJ1-4; 7 bases fit TRBD1. Germline V CDR1 and CDR2: DFQATT, SNEGSKA (reference sequence). Trimming took 6 bases from V and 7 from J; bases not matched to a gene: 11. The CDR3 sequence is 14 residues long. The CDR3 loop is CSARMTGMGEKLFF. DNA of the CDR3: TGCAGTGCCCGAATGACAGGGATGGGTGAAAAACTGTTTTTT.

As to this clonotype: This may be a read error: a much more frequent sequence differs by one nucleotide. J is TRBJ2-5 and V is TRBV6-1; weak D call: TRBD1 (5 bases). V was shortened by 3 bases and J by 6 bases, with 17 bases between the two germline ends. CDR1 and CDR2 from the germline V gene are MNHNS and SASEGT. CDR3 size: 15 residues. CDR3: CASSDPDILEQTQYF. The CDR3 region has the DNA TGTGCCAGCAGTGATCCGGACATACTCGAGCAGACCCAGTACTTC.

In nucleotides, the CDR3 is TGTGCCAGCAGGCCCCGGGAGAAAGGCAACACTGAAGCTTTCTTT. This codes for CASRPREKGNTEAFF. This rearrangement joins TRBV7-9 to TRBJ1-1, with D unresolved. This CDR3 spans 15 amino acids. Trimming removed 6 bases from V and 2 bases from J, with 16 bases in between. Germline V gene lookup returns CDR1 SEHNR and CDR2 FQNEAQ (reference sequence).

This clonotype has just a few counts. The rearrangement joins TRBV5-1 to TRBJ2-7; 9 bases are shared with TRBD1. The CDR3 has 15 residues. Unmatched junction bases numbered 4, after V lost 1 base and J lost 2 bases. Germline CDR1 and CDR2: SGHRS and YFSETQ. The CDR3 DNA reads as TGCGCCAGCAGCTTGATGGGACAGGGAACCTACGAGCAGTACTTC. Its translation: CASSLMGQGTYEQYF.

This clonotype was found a few times. J is TRBJ2-2 and V is TRBV15; a possible D gene is TRBD1 (6 bases). This CDR3 is built from 15 residues. The V end lost 5 bases, the J end lost 6 bases, and 16 bases lay between the germline ends. The germline gives CDR1 LNHNV, CDR2 YYDKDF (reference sequence). CDR3 DNA: TGTGCCACCAGCCGAGGGGCCCAGGGGTCCGGGGAGCTGTTTTTT. Amino acids: CATSRGAQGSGELFF.

V is TRBV7-9 and J is TRBJ2-3; no definite D call. CDR3 size: 14 residues. Germline V lookup: CDR1 SEHNR, CDR2 FQNEAQ (reference sequence). V lost 5 bases, J lost 2 bases, and 11 bases lay in between. The CDR3: CASSPSIYTDTQYF. The CDR3 DNA sequence: TGTGCCAGCAGCCCCAGCATCTACACAGATACGCAGTATTTT.

This clonotype was picked up a small number of times. The chain combines TRBV19 with TRBJ2-2; D possibly corresponds to TRBD1 (5 bases). The length of the CDR3 is 13 residues. Germline V lookup: CDR1 LNHDA, CDR2 SQIVND (reference sequence). The V end lost 3 bases, the J end lost 6 bases, and 8 bases lay between the germline ends. The CDR3 DNA is TGTGCCAGTAGTATCAAGGGGCCCGGGGAGCTGTTTTTT. Translation gives CASSIKGPGELFF.

This clonotype was recorded many times. The CDR3 loop is CASSRGGDSRDEQYF. CDR3 nucleotide sequence: TGTGCCAGCAGCCGAGGGGGGGATAGTCGCGACGAGCAGTACTTC. The chain carries TRBV9 and TRBJ2-7; perhaps TRBD2 as D (7 bases). The CDR3 contains 15 residues. CDR1 is SGDLS, CDR2 YYNGEE, per germline. Trimming removed 4 bases at V and 5 bases at J, with 19 bases between.

This clonotype occurred many times. The chain uses TRBV28 and TRBJ2-7; D unresolved. CDR3 size: 12 residues. Trimming stripped 7 bases from V and 9 bases from J, with 16 bases between. Germline V gives CDR1 MDHEN, CDR2 SYDVKM. CDR3 sequence: CASNRAGLGQYF. CDR3 in DNA: TGTGCCAGCAATCGGGCCGGGTTGGGGCAGTACTTC.

This clonotype occurred many times. The chain employs TRBV5-1 and TRBJ1-2; the match to TRBD1 covers 7 bases. Germline loops: CDR1 SGHRS, CDR2 YFSETQ. The CDR3 spans 14 residues. The J segment lost 4 bases and the V segment lost 4 bases, leaving 7 bases of the junction unmatched. CDR3 nucleotides: TGCGCCAGCAGCCTTATTACAGGGGCCTATGGCTACACCTTC. Encoded protein: CASSLITGAYGYTF.

V is TRBV12-3 or TRBV12-4 and J is TRBJ1-6; 10 bases are a match to TRBD1. The ends lost 11 bases at V and 8 bases at J; junction bases unmatched: 9. The CDR3 loop spans 14 amino acids. CDR3 region: CAGCKGQGHSPLHF. In DNA, the CDR3 is TGTGCCGGCTGCAAGGGACAGGGGCATTCACCCCTCCACTTT.

The gene calls are TRBV5-1 and TRBJ1-1; D unresolved. From germline, CDR1 is SGHRS and CDR2 YFSETQ. The V end was cut by 2 bases, the J end by 1 base, with 15 bases between. The CDR3 runs 16 residues. In DNA form, the CDR3 reads TGCGCCAGCAGCTTCTTCTGGACGGAGGAGAACACTGAAGCTTTCTTT. Encoded protein: CASSFFWTEENTEAFF.

This clonotype was observed a few times. The chain is built from TRBV6-5 and TRBJ1-4; D may be TRBD1 (5 bases). The germline V gene encodes CDR1 MNHEY and CDR2 SVGAGI. The V gene lost 4 bases and the J gene lost 3 bases, with 39 bases spanning the gap. This CDR3 has 24 residues. Here the CDR3 DNA reads TGTGCCAGCAGTTTACTGAGTATATCGAAACCGGGCCCCAGGGTCTCGTCGGCTAATGAAAAACTGTTTTTT. Its protein product is CASSLLSISKPGPRVSSANEKLFF.

Remarks on this clonotype: A read error may explain this, as a much larger clone is one base away. The chain combines TRBV11-2 with TRBJ1-1; a possible D gene is TRBD1 (5 bases). The V gene's germline CDR1 is SGHAT and CDR2 FQNNGV. CDR3 length: 13 amino acids. This CDR3 is CAGSQFRGSEAFF. CDR3 in DNA: TGTGCCGGCAGCCAATTCCGGGGCTCTGAAGCTTTCTTT.